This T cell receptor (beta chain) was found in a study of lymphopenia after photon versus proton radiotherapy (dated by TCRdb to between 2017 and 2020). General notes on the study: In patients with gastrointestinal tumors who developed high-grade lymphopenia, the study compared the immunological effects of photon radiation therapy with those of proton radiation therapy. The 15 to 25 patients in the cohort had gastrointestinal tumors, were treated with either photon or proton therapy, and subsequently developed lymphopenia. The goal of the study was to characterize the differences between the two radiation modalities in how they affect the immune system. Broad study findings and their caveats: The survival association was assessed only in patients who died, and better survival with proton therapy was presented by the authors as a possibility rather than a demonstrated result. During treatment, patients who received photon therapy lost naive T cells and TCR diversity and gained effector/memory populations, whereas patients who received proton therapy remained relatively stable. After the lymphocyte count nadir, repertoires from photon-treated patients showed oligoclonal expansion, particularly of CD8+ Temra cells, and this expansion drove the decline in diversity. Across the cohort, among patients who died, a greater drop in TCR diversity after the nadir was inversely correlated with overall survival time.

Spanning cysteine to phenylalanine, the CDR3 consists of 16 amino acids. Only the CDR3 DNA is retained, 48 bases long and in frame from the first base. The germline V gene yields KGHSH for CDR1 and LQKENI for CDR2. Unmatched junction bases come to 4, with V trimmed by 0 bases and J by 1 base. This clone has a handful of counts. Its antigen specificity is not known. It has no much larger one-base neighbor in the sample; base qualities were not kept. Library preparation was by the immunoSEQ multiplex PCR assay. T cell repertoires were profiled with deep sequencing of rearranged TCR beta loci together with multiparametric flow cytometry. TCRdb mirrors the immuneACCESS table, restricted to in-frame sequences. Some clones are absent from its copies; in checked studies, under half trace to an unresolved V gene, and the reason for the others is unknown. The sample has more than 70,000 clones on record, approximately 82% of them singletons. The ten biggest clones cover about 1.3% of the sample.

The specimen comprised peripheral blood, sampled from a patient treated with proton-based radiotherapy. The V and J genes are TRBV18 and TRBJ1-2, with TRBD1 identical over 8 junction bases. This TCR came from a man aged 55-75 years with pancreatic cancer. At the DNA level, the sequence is TGTGCCAGCTCACCACCTACGGGACAGGATAACTATGGCTACACCTTC. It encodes CASSPPTGQDNYGYTF.